This T cell receptor beta chain was recorded in a study of T cell responses to AZD1222 COVID-19 vaccine. Broader study findings: The study found vaccine-associated CD4 TCRs spanning spike, dominant at 160-218 and 743-854.

The V end was cut by 4 bases, the J end by 5 bases, with 14 bases between. Germline V gives CDR1 LNHDA, CDR2 SQIVND (reference sequence). CDR3 length equals 14 residues. Data came from immunoSEQ multiplex PCR; TCRdb stores just in-frame clones and leaves some out. The sample includes around 140,000 clones, approximately 90% of them seen just once. As concerns this clone: The target antigen is unknown.

The origin of this receptor is an adult who received the AZD1222 COVID-19 vaccine. The sample in question was peripheral blood, obtained 28 days after the second AZD1222 dose. The chain combines TRBV19 with TRBJ2-5; D may be TRBD1 (7 bases). DNA of the CDR3: TGTGCCAGTAGTACTCAGGGGGGCCGGGAGACCCAGTACTTC. This encodes CASSTQGGRETQYF.